This passage covers 8 T cell receptor beta chains from one sample sequenced in a study of blood T cell repertoires in COVID-19. Libraries were prepared by immunoSEQ multiplex PCR; TCRdb keeps only in-frame clonotypes and omits some of them. The table records fewer than 200,000 clones, approximately 83% of them present only once. Sequencing was performed on peripheral blood. The source is a man aged 65-85 years with active or convalescent COVID-19.

This clone was recorded only once. The chain uses TRBV18 and TRBJ2-7, with D tentatively TRBD1 (6 bases). Trimming removed 3 bases at V and 7 bases at J, with 19 bases between. The CDR3 length is 15 residues. Germline CDR1 is KGHSH and CDR2 is LQKENI. The CDR3: CASSPNRDTSGEQYF. The DNA for the CDR3 is TGTGCCAGCTCACCCAACCGGGACACCTCGGGTGAGCAGTACTTC.

This clone was counted between two and nine times. This chain uses TRBV29-1 with TRBJ2-3; the match to TRBD2 covers 7 bases. Germline-derived CDR1 and CDR2 are SQVTM and ANQGSEA. The CDR3 is made up of 13 amino acids. Trimming removed 4 bases from V and 6 bases from J; junction bases left unmatched: 7. The CDR3 DNA reads TGCAGCGTTGGCGGGGGTATGGTCGATACGCAGTATTTT. It yields the protein CSVGGGMVDTQYF.

This chain connects TRBV27 to TRBJ2-5; no clear D gene. The length of the CDR3 is 14 residues. From germline, CDR1 is MNHEY and CDR2 SMNVEV (reference sequence). Deletions cut 0 bases from V and 6 bases from J, with 11 bases between. The CDR3: CASSLSWAGKTQYF. In DNA form, the CDR3 reads TGTGCCAGCAGTTTATCATGGGCCGGAAAGACCCAGTACTTC.

The chain carries TRBV2 and TRBJ1-1, with D perhaps matching TRBD1 (5 bases). Germline assignment: CDR1 SNHLY and CDR2 FYNNEI. The ends were cut back, 6 bases at V and 10 bases at J, with 9 bases in the middle. The CDR3 extends over 10 amino acids. Here the CDR3 DNA reads TGTGCCAGCAGCCCGGGGGGAGCTTTCTTT. Translating it yields CASSPGGAFF.

In its sample, this clone was seen a few times. This sequence joins TRBV5-6 and TRBJ1-5; 8 bases are a match to TRBD1. Per the germline V gene, CDR1 is SGHDT and CDR2 is YYEEEE. The length of the CDR3 is 15 residues. The J segment lost 1 base and the V segment lost 3 bases, leaving 3 bases of the junction unmatched. CDR3 sequence: CASSYRDRSNQPQHF. The CDR3 DNA is TGTGCCAGCAGCTACCGGGACAGGAGCAATCAGCCCCAGCATTTT. Full variable domain (rest looked up from reference TRBV5-6 and TRBJ1-5): DAGVTQSPTHLIKTRGQQVTLRCSPKSGHDTVSWYQQALGQGPQFIFQYYEEEERQRGNFPDRFSGHQFPNYSSELNVNALLLGDSALYLCASSYRDRSNQPQHFGDGTRLSIL.

This clone was observed once. The chain uses TRBV4-2 and TRBJ2-1; 7 bases are shared with TRBD1. This CDR3 is 15 amino acids long. Germline lookup yields CDR1 LGHNA and CDR2 YNFKEQ. V gave up 1 base and J gave up 2 bases; unmatched junction bases: 2. The CDR3 is CASSQAGTAYNEQFF. CDR3 nucleotides: TGTGCCAGCAGCCAAGCAGGGACAGCCTACAATGAGCAGTTCTTC.

The J gene is TRBJ1-5, the V gene TRBV6-6; no firm D call. This CDR3 is built from 13 residues. V was shortened by 6 bases and J by 6 bases, with 12 bases between the two germline ends. Germline lookup yields CDR1 MNHNY and CDR2 SVGAGI (reference sequence). The CDR3 region has the DNA TGTGCCAGCAGGAGTGAAGGCGGTCAGCCCCAGCATTTT. The encoded protein is CASRSEGGQPQHF.

This chain joins TRBV14 and TRBJ2-1, with TRBD2 as a possible D gene (6 bases). V shed 0 bases and J shed 16 bases, with 13 bases lying between them. From germline, CDR1 is SGHDN and CDR2 FVKESK. The CDR3 runs to 12 residues. CDR3 nucleotide sequence: TGTGCCAGCAGCCAAGATAGGACTAAAAGCTTCTTC. This translates into CASSQDRTKSFF.